These 9 T cell receptor beta chains came from one sample sequenced in a study of shared clonotypes between healthy human individuals. Measured with immunoSEQ multiplex PCR; TCRdb has only the in-frame clones, and not every one. The sample includes some 2,500,000 clones, 93% seen only once; the top ten take around 0.4%. The sequenced sample consisted of naive CD4+ T cells from PBMCs. Subset reported: CD45RA+ positively selected. Source of these receptors: a man younger than 35 in good health. Some clones in this sample may be carry-over from other donors' samples.

The chain is built from TRBV11-2 and TRBJ2-2; possibly TRBD1 for D (6 bases). With 6 bases removed from V and 1 base from J, the gap between germline ends came to 15 bases. CDR1 and CDR2 (germline): SGHAT, FQNNGV. The CDR3 loop spans 16 amino acids. CDR3 in DNA: TGTGCCAGCAGTCCAGGACAGCCGTGGAACACCGGGGAGCTGTTTTTT. This codes for CASSPGQPWNTGELFF.

The rearrangement links TRBV4-1 to TRBJ2-3; D uncertain. From germline, CDR1 is MGHRA and CDR2 YSYEKL. V lost 1 base and J 2 bases, leaving 7 bases between the germline ends. The CDR3 totals 14 residues. This chain's CDR3 is CASSQGRVTDTQYF. In DNA, the CDR3 is TGCGCCAGCAGCCAAGGTCGGGTCACAGATACGCAGTATTTT.

This chain links TRBV13 with TRBJ2-3; D ambiguous. The CDR3 loop spans 14 amino acids. V gave up 3 bases and J gave up 2 bases, with 9 bases separating them. The germline V gene has CDR1 PRHDT and CDR2 FYEKMQ (reference sequence). The CDR3 sequence is CASSLPPPTDTQYF. DNA of the CDR3: TGTGCCAGCAGCTTGCCCCCCCCCACAGATACGCAGTATTTT.

This chain connects TRBV7-9 to TRBJ2-5; the match to TRBD1 covers 10 bases. The V gene's germline CDR1 is SEHNR and CDR2 FQNEAQ (reference sequence). V lost 1 base, J lost 5 bases, and 10 bases stayed unmatched. CDR3 length: 17 amino acids. The CDR3, as DNA: TGTGCCAGCAGCTTAGTACGTTTCGGGACAGGGGAGGAGACCCAGTACTTC. It encodes CASSLVRFGTGEETQYF. The complete variable domain, with remaining parts taken from reference TRBV7-9 and TRBJ2-5, reads DTGVSQNPRHKITKRGQNVTFRCDPISEHNRLYWYRQTLGQGPEFLTYFQNEAQLEKSRLLSDRFSAERPKGSFSTLEIQRTEQGDSAMYLCASSLVRFGTGEETQYFGPGTRLLVL.

The chain has TRBV11-1 and TRBJ2-1; 13 nucleotides agree with TRBD2. V shed 5 bases and J 0 bases; nucleotides not matched to a gene: 4. Per the germline V gene, CDR1 is SGHAT and CDR2 is FQDESV (reference sequence). The CDR3 totals 17 residues. Here the CDR3 DNA reads TGTGCCAGCAGCCGCCGGACTAGCGGGAGCTCCTACAATGAGCAGTTCTTC. It translates to CASSRRTSGSSYNEQFF.

The chain links TRBV18 to TRBJ2-1, with TRBD2 matching 8 bases. Losses at the gene ends were 4 bases for V and 0 bases for J; bases not matched to a gene: 5. The CDR3 is 16 residues long. Germline loops: CDR1 KGHSH, CDR2 LQKENI. The CDR3 loop is CASSLNSGNSYNEQFF. CDR3 DNA: TGTGCCAGCTCACTCAATAGCGGGAACTCCTACAATGAGCAGTTCTTC.

As for this clone: The sample contains more than one DNA sequence encoding this CDR3. This chain links TRBV28 with TRBJ1-5; TRBD1 agrees at 9 bases. The CDR3 loop spans 14 amino acids. Germline V CDR1 and CDR2: MDHEN, SYDVKM. V shed 5 bases, J shed 6 bases, and the junction held 5 bases outside the gene matches. The CDR3 sequence is CASSTQGAVQPQHF. As DNA, the CDR3 is TGTGCCAGCAGTACACAGGGGGCGGTTCAGCCCCAGCATTTT.

DNA of the CDR3: TGTGCCAGCAGTGAGTATCAGGGACTAGCAATCTACGAGCAGTACTTC. Translation: CASSEYQGLAIYEQYF. This chain connects TRBV6-1 to TRBJ2-7; 9 nucleotides line up with TRBD2. Germline CDR1 and CDR2: MNHNS and SASEGT. The V gene end was trimmed by 3 bases and the J gene end by 3 bases; junction bases not matched to a gene: 9. The CDR3 extends over 16 amino acids.

The rearrangement links TRBV5-1 to TRBJ1-2, with 8 bases lining up with TRBD1. Germline V lookup: CDR1 SGHRS, CDR2 YFSETQ. Trimming cost V 0 bases and J 4 bases; bases outside gene matches: 8. The length of the CDR3 is 16 residues. The CDR3 loop is CASSLVSQGAPYGYTF. The CDR3 bases are TGCGCCAGCAGCTTGGTTTCTCAGGGGGCCCCCTATGGCTACACCTTC.